This record concerns one TCR beta chain sequence. Its specificity is unknown. This sample is drawn from a study of shared clonotypes between healthy human individuals. On the study more broadly: Serving as donors were two women and a few men, whose ages spanned 18 to 49. General observations from the study: Tissues were not sampled, only blood, and their repertoires likely differ. In contrast to clonotypes shared by all four donors, non-shared clonotypes had lower generation probabilities.

Naivety among CD8 cells was defined by CD45RO negativity and positive CCR7 selection, thereby excluding terminally differentiated effector memory CD45RA+ cells. Generated by immunoSEQ multiplex PCR, the TCRdb table keeps only in-frame clones and is missing some. The table lists fewer than 1 million clones, roughly 96% of them singletons. There are 16 residues in the CDR3. Trimming took off 0 bases at V and 0 bases at J, with 9 bases between the two ends. Germline CDR1 and CDR2: MNHEY and SVGAGI. The receptor was isolated from a man younger than 40 in good health. Sequencing was carried out using naive CD8+ T cells sorted from blood. This chain uses TRBV6-5 with TRBJ2-1; D uncertain. CDR3 sequence reads: CASSYSPVISYNEQFF. CDR3 coding DNA: TGTGCCAGCAGTTACTCCCCTGTTATCTCCTACAATGAGCAGTTCTTC.